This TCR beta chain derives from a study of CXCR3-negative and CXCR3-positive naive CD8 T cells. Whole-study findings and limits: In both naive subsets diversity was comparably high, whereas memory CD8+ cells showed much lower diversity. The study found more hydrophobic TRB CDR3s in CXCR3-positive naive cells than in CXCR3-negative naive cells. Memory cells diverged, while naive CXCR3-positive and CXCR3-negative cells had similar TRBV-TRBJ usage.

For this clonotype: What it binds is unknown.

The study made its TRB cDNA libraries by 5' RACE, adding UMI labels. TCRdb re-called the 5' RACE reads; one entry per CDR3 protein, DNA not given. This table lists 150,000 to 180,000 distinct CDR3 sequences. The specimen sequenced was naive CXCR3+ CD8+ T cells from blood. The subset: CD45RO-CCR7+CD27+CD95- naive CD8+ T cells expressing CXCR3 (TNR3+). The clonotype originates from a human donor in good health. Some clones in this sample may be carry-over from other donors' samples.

The CDR3 region is CASSIGLQPQHF. The chain joins TRBV19 to TRBJ1-5. CDR3 size: 12 residues. Germline assignment: CDR1 LNHDA and CDR2 SQIVND (reference sequence).